This TCR beta chain came from a study of T cell clusters in autoimmune cytopenias. Overall study findings and caveats: Clustering suggested that physiological T cell clusters were missing in primary autoimmune cytopenia patients. TRB repertoire shifts in secondary cytopenia and chronic lymphocytic leukemia mostly reflected lymphoma, not autoimmunity. The T cell clusters came from computational analysis alone and lack functional validation. Comparing secondary cytopenia with chronic lymphocytic leukemia showed no cluster-lack signature, apparently masked by lymphoma repertoire.

TRB rearrangements were amplified by touch-down multiplex PCR with mixed TRB-A/B primers. TCRdb reprocessed the multiplex PCR reads, with one entry per CDR3 protein and no DNA. The sample holds 7,000 to 9,500 distinct CDR3 sequences. TRB was amplified from about 250 ng of peripheral blood genomic DNA per sample. The germline V gene has CDR1 MNHNS and CDR2 SASEGT. This CDR3 contains 15 residues. Comment on this clonotype: Antigen unknown.

The clonotype originates from a human donor with an autoimmune cytopenia or autoimmune hepatitis (not recorded which). The V gene is TRBV6-1, the J gene TRBJ2-7; the D gene TCRdb calls, TRBD2, cannot be checked with no DNA. The sample taken for sequencing was peripheral blood. The CDR3 sequence: CASSGAGLPPNEQYF.